These 15 T cell receptor beta chains were sequenced from one sample in a study of T cell repertoires in cytomegalovirus infection. TCRdb ran MiXCR on the reads and lists one entry per CDR3 protein. Of around 100,000 distinct CDR3 sequences in the sample, about 33% are singletons; the top ten hold less than 45%. What these receptors recognize is not known. The sequences come from CD8+ T cells from cultured PBMCs, collected from culture after CMV antigen stimulation. The origin of the receptors is a human donor in good health (CMV status not recorded). Some clones in this sample may be carry-over from other donors' samples.

The chain carries TRBV6-1 and TRBJ1-2; D is uncertain. The germline V gene has CDR1 MNHNS and CDR2 SASEGT. Trimming shortened V by 5 bases and J by 1 base, and 14 bases separated the two germline ends. The CDR3 has 15 residues. This chain's CDR3 is CASSYGPEINYGYTF. In nucleotides, the CDR3 is TGTGCCAGCAGTTACGGGCCAGAGATTAACTATGGCTACACCTTC.

The rearrangement uses TRBV28 and TRBJ1-3; 8 positions agree with TRBD1. The CDR3 totals 17 residues. After removal of 6 bases from V and 4 bases from J, the junction contained 14 bases not matched to a gene. Germline V gene lookup returns CDR1 MDHEN and CDR2 SYDVKM. The CDR3 DNA reads TGTGCCAGCAGGGATGGGACAGGAGGTCTGTCAGGAAACACCATATATTTT. This gives the protein CASRDGTGGLSGNTIYF.

The chain recombines TRBV10-3 with TRBJ2-7; D is tentatively TRBD1 or TRBD2 (5 bases each). The CDR3 loop spans 13 amino acids. The germline gives CDR1 ENHRY, CDR2 SYGVKD. V gave up 6 bases and J gave up 0 bases, with 9 bases separating them. The CDR3 DNA reads TGTGCCATCAGCAGGGACCTCTCCTACGAGCAGTACTTC. It translates to CAISRDLSYEQYF.

The rearrangement joins TRBV2 to TRBJ1-1, with unresolved D. This CDR3 region has 12 residues. Germline assignment: CDR1 SNHLY and CDR2 FYNNEI. The V end lost 9 bases, the J end lost 1 base, and 9 bases lay between the germline ends. CDR3 sequence (DNA): TGTGCCAGGGATCGGTGGAACACTGAAGCTTTCTTT. It yields the protein CARDRWNTEAFF.

As concerns this clonotype: One end of the junction fails to match germline, which may point to a read error. This chain uses TRBV6-6 with TRBJ2-6, with TRBD1 as a possible D gene (7 bases). The CDR3 extends over 20 amino acids. Germline CDR1 is MNHNY and CDR2 is SVGAGI (reference sequence). The CDR3 nucleotides are TGTGCCAGCAGTTACGAACGACAGGGAGGATTCCTCTCTGAGGCCAACGTCCTGACTTTC. Its translation is CASSYERQGGFLSEANVLTF.

V and J are TRBV7-9 and TRBJ2-1; D is unclear. Trimming took 1 base from V and 2 from J, leaving 9 bases between them. Germline CDR1 is SEHNR and CDR2 is FQNEAQ (reference sequence). This CDR3 contains 15 residues. This CDR3 is CASSLDLGTYNEQFF. Written as DNA, the CDR3 is TGTGCCAGCAGCTTAGATCTGGGGACCTACAATGAGCAGTTCTTC.

At least ten counts were recorded for this clonotype. The chain links TRBV12-3 or TRBV12-4 to TRBJ2-3; 11 positions match TRBD1. CDR3 size: 16 residues. Losses at the gene ends were 5 bases for V and 3 bases for J; bases not matched to a gene: 7. The CDR3: CASSPRTGGRTDTQYF. For the CDR3, the DNA is TGTGCCAGCAGTCCTAGGACAGGGGGCAGAACAGATACGCAGTATTTT.

J is TRBJ2-1 and V is TRBV2, with TRBD2 matching 12 bases. The CDR3 loop spans 17 amino acids. The ends lost 8 bases at V and 7 bases at J; junction bases unmatched: 15. Germline V gives CDR1 SNHLY, CDR2 FYNNEI. This chain's CDR3 is CASGMDPSGGAVNEQFF. The CDR3 DNA reads as TGTGCCAGCGGGATGGATCCTAGCGGGGGGGCAGTTAATGAGCAGTTCTTC.

This clonotype was detected only a few times. The rearrangement uses TRBV10-3 and TRBJ1-5; 8 bases align to TRBD1. V dropped 6 bases and J dropped 3; count of bases not matched to a gene: 4. From germline, CDR1 is ENHRY and CDR2 SYGVKD. The CDR3 spans 14 residues. CDR3 protein: CAISPGQDNQPQHF. The CDR3 nucleotides read TGTGCCATCAGCCCGGGACAGGACAATCAGCCCCAGCATTTT.

The J gene is TRBJ2-1, the V gene TRBV25-1, with unresolved D. Trimming cost V 4 bases and J 10 bases, with 14 bases left between them. The germline gives CDR1 MGHDK, CDR2 SYGVNS. CDR3 size: 13 residues. CDR3 sequence (DNA): TGTGCCAGCAGTGCCCTGGGCGTAGGCGAGCAGTTCTTC. This codes for CASSALGVGEQFF. Based on the CDR3 plus reference TRBV25-1 and TRBJ2-1, the full variable domain is EADIYQTPRYLVIGTGKKITLECSQTMGHDKMYWYQQDPGMELHLIHYSYGVNSTEKGDLSSESTVSRIRTEHFPLTLESARPSHTSQYLCASSALGVGEQFFGPGTRLTVL.

The chain has TRBV4-1 and TRBJ2-1; D is possibly TRBD1 or TRBD2 (5 bases each). The CDR3 runs to 16 residues. With 1 base removed from V and 4 bases from J, the gap between germline ends came to 14 bases. CDR1 and CDR2 (germline): MGHRA, YSYEKL. This chain's CDR3 is CASSQGRGVRYNEQFF. CDR3 in DNA: TGCGCCAGCAGCCAAGGTCGAGGGGTTCGATACAATGAGCAGTTCTTC.

This clonotype was counted only a few times. This chain joins TRBV7-9 and TRBJ2-3; D gene uncertain. The CDR3 runs 16 residues. Germline CDR1 reads SEHNR; CDR2 reads FQNEAQ (reference sequence). The V end lost 5 bases, the J end lost 4 bases, and 19 bases lay between the germline ends. The CDR3 is CASSPSSWEGSDTQYF. CDR3 sequence (DNA): TGTGCCAGCAGCCCTTCCTCGTGGGAAGGCTCAGATACGCAGTATTTT.

J is TRBJ1-2 and V is TRBV7-6, with 9 bases that match TRBD1. CDR3 size: 17 residues. Germline V lookup: CDR1 SGHVS, CDR2 FNYEAQ. Losses at the gene ends were 1 base for V and 7 bases for J; bases not matched to a gene: 13. CDR3 protein: CASSLGPGGDRAVGYTF. CDR3 nucleotides: TGTGCCAGCAGCTTAGGACCTGGCGGGGACAGGGCGGTTGGCTACACCTTC.

This clonotype has only a few counts. The chain links TRBV5-4 to TRBJ1-5, with D unclear. Germline V gives CDR1 SGHNT, CDR2 YYREEE (reference sequence). V lost 4 bases, J lost 7 bases, and 9 bases lay in between. CDR3 length: 12 residues. The CDR3 DNA is TGTGCCAGCAGCAAGAACGGCCAGCCCCAGCATTTT. The encoded protein is CASSKNGQPQHF.

In its sample, this clonotype was seen many times. The J gene is TRBJ2-4, the V gene TRBV6-2 or TRBV6-3; no firm D call. Germline values: CDR1 MNHEY, CDR2 SVGEGT. The CDR3 sequence is 14 residues long. V lost 3 bases and J lost 0, with 6 bases in between. The CDR3 protein is CASSYSAAKNIQYF. DNA of the CDR3: TGTGCCAGCAGTTATTCGGCAGCCAAAAACATTCAGTACTTC.